A single sample is the source of the 19 T cell receptor beta chains below, sequenced in a study of T cell responses to AZD1222 COVID-19 vaccine. Sequencing was performed with immunoSEQ multiplex PCR; in TCRdb, only in-frame clones are kept and a portion is missing. The repertoire holds 84,000 or so clones, with nearly 90% as singletons. The sample consisted of peripheral blood, taken on day 0 of MenACWY control vaccination. The receptor source for this set is an adult in good health.

The J gene is TRBJ2-5, the V gene TRBV2; unclear D gene. Per germline, CDR1 SNHLY and CDR2 FYNNEI. This CDR3 has 12 amino acids. Trimming removed 3 bases from V and 7 bases from J, with 9 bases in between. Here the CDR3 reads CASSDGFGTQYF. The CDR3 DNA reads TGTGCCAGCAGTGACGGGTTTGGGACCCAGTACTTC.

The rearrangement uses TRBV6-5 and TRBJ1-2; perhaps TRBD1 as D (5 bases). The germline V and J ends were trimmed by 0 bases and 0 bases, with 8 bases remaining between them. The CDR3 covers 15 residues. Per the germline V gene, CDR1 is MNHEY and CDR2 is SVGAGI. Here the CDR3 DNA reads TGTGCCAGCAGTTACTCGCAGGGAGCTAACTATGGCTACACCTTC. Translated, it gives CASSYSQGANYGYTF.

The V and J genes are TRBV9 and TRBJ2-1, with D perhaps matching TRBD1 or TRBD2 (5 bases each). CDR1 is SGDLS, CDR2 YYNGEE, per germline. This CDR3 region has 14 residues. Trimming took 0 bases from V and 4 from J, leaving 8 bases between them. This chain's CDR3 is CASSVGDGYNEQFF. In DNA form, the CDR3 reads TGTGCCAGCAGCGTAGGGGACGGATACAATGAGCAGTTCTTC.

The J gene is TRBJ2-7, the V gene TRBV29-1; no definite D call. Trimming left V 5 bases short and J 0 bases short, with 8 bases between. The CDR3 is 12 residues long. Germline CDR1 is SQVTM and CDR2 is ANQGSEA. Here the CDR3 reads CSVLGSSYEQYF. CDR3 in DNA: TGCAGCGTTCTGGGAAGCTCCTACGAGCAGTACTTC.

The rearrangement links TRBV18 to TRBJ2-7; D unresolved. In germline, CDR1 is KGHSH, CDR2 LQKENI. CDR3 length: 16 residues. V gave up 3 bases and J gave up 2 bases, with 17 bases separating them. The DNA of the CDR3 is TGTGCCAGCTCACCCCCCGATAGATCGGAGACCTACGAGCAGTACTTC. Protein product: CASSPPDRSETYEQYF.

The V call is TRBV11-2, the J call TRBJ2-7, with D perhaps TRBD1 (6 bases). This CDR3 is 14 amino acids long. Germline V gives CDR1 SGHAT, CDR2 FQNNGV. Trimming left V 2 bases short and J 0 bases short, with 8 bases between. The CDR3 sequence: CASSLYRVSYEQYF. CDR3 DNA sequence: TGTGCCAGCAGCTTATACAGGGTCTCCTACGAGCAGTACTTC.

CDR3 nucleotides: TGCGCCAGCAGCTTGTCCGGGACAGGGGTGCAGTTCTTC. The encoded protein is CASSLSGTGVQFF. J is TRBJ2-1 and V is TRBV5-1, with 10 positions matching TRBD1. The CDR3 loop spans 13 amino acids. The germline V gene has CDR1 SGHRS and CDR2 YFSETQ. V was clipped by 1 base and J by 12 bases; unmatched bases: 4.

The chain recombines TRBV27 with TRBJ2-7; TRBD1 aligns across 7 bases. This CDR3 has 12 amino acids. V was clipped by 8 bases and J by 0 bases; unmatched bases: 1. The V gene's germline CDR1 is MNHEY and CDR2 SMNVEV (reference sequence). The CDR3 region has the DNA TGTGCCAGCCGGGACAGCTCCTACGAGCAGTACTTC. Its translation is CASRDSSYEQYF.

This rearrangement joins TRBV19 to TRBJ1-1; D is possibly TRBD1 (5 bases). Trimming removed 2 bases at V and 6 bases at J, with 13 bases between. The germline V gene encodes CDR1 LNHDA and CDR2 SQIVND (reference sequence). CDR3 length: 14 amino acids. The CDR3 loop reads CASSIYQGRAEAFF. The CDR3 bases are TGTGCCAGTAGTATATATCAGGGAAGGGCTGAAGCTTTCTTT.

This chain joins TRBV7-8 and TRBJ2-1, with unresolved D. Germline V gene sequence: CDR1 SGHVS, CDR2 FQNEAQ. The CDR3 has 12 amino acids. Trimming pared 5 bases from V and 7 bases from J, leaving 9 bases between. CDR3 DNA sequence: TGTGCCAGCAGCAACAACCCGAATGAGCAGTTCTTC. It specifies CASSNNPNEQFF.

The chain employs TRBV7-9 and TRBJ2-3; 7 nucleotides agree with TRBD2. The germline V gene has CDR1 SEHNR and CDR2 FQNEAQ (reference sequence). This CDR3 is built from 16 residues. The trim removed 5 bases at V and 2 bases at J, leaving 10 bases unmatched. The CDR3 sequence: CASSAHAAGVTDTQYF. In DNA, the CDR3 is TGTGCCAGCAGCGCCCACGCCGCGGGGGTCACAGATACGCAGTATTTT.

This chain connects TRBV4-3 to TRBJ1-2, with 9 positions matching TRBD1. This CDR3 region has 14 residues. The V gene end was trimmed by 5 bases and the J gene end by 3 bases; junction bases not matched to a gene: 4. Germline V gives CDR1 LGHNA, CDR2 YSLEER. CDR3 residues: CASSLGTGHYGYTF. CDR3 nucleotide sequence: TGCGCCAGCAGCTTAGGGACAGGGCACTATGGCTACACCTTC.

This sequence joins TRBV2 and TRBJ1-1; D gene uncertain. The CDR3 is made up of 15 amino acids. Trimming stripped 7 bases from V and 1 base from J, with 16 bases between. CDR1 and CDR2 from the germline V gene are SNHLY and FYNNEI. CDR3 sequence: CASTSDWASNTEAFF. Here the CDR3 DNA reads TGTGCCAGCACGTCGGACTGGGCGTCGAACACTGAAGCTTTCTTT.

The chain has TRBV7-9 and TRBJ2-3; D is unresolved. V was clipped by 4 bases and J by 1 base, with 6 bases between them. Germline lookup yields CDR1 SEHNR and CDR2 FQNEAQ (reference sequence). There are 13 residues in the CDR3. CDR3 DNA: TGTGCCAGCAGCTCCCGGGGCACAGATACGCAGTATTTT. The encoded protein is CASSSRGTDTQYF.

This rearrangement joins TRBV7-9 to TRBJ2-3; TRBD2 aligns across 9 bases. This CDR3 region has 14 residues. Germline-derived CDR1 and CDR2 are SEHNR and FQNEAQ (reference sequence). V dropped 5 bases and J dropped 1; count of bases not matched to a gene: 1. In DNA form, the CDR3 reads TGTGCCAGCAGCGCGGGGGGGGGCACAGATACGCAGTATTTT. Its protein is CASSAGGGTDTQYF.

The chain couples TRBV19 to TRBJ1-4, with 11 bases fitting TRBD1. V gave up 5 bases and J gave up 6 bases; unmatched junction bases: 2. The CDR3 is made up of 14 amino acids. Germline lookup yields CDR1 LNHDA and CDR2 SQIVND (reference sequence). The CDR3 nucleotides read TGTGCCAGTAGTGGACAGGGGGCTGATGAAAAACTGTTTTTT. Translation: CASSGQGADEKLFF.

The V gene is TRBV6-1, the J gene TRBJ1-2; 9 nucleotides match TRBD1. This CDR3 has 15 residues. CDR1 MNHNS and CDR2 SASEGT come from the germline V gene. Trimming took 3 bases from V and 1 from J; bases not matched to a gene: 3. This CDR3 is CASSETGGVNYGYTF. The CDR3 nucleotides read TGTGCCAGCAGTGAGACAGGGGGGGTTAACTATGGCTACACCTTC.

The gene calls are TRBV12-3 or TRBV12-4 and TRBJ1-5; TRBD1 matches at 8 bases. V gave up 6 bases and J gave up 9 bases; unmatched junction bases: 7. The CDR3 is 13 amino acids. The CDR3 DNA reads as TGTGCCAGCAGCCCAACCAGGGGGCTGCCCCAGCATTTT. This sequence encodes CASSPTRGLPQHF.

V is TRBV27 and J is TRBJ1-2; D is ambiguous. Germline CDR1 MNHEY, CDR2 SMNVEV (reference sequence). The CDR3 is 13 residues long. Between the trimmed V and J ends, which lost 3 bases and 8 bases, there was a span of 13 bases. This CDR3 is CASSLGGLGGYTF. The CDR3, as DNA: TGTGCCAGCAGTTTGGGAGGGCTGGGGGGCTACACCTTC.